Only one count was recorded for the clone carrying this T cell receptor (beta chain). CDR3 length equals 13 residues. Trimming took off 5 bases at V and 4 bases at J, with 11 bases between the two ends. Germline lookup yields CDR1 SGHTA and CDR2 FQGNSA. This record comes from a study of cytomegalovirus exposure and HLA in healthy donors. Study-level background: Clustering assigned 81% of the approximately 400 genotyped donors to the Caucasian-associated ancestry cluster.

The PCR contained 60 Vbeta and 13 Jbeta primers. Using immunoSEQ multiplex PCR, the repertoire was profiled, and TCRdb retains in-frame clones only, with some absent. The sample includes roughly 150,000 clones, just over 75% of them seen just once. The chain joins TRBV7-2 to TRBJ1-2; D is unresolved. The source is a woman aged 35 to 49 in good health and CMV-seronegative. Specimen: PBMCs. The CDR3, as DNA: TGTGCCAGCAGCCACAATATGGTCTATGGCTACACCTTC. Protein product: CASSHNMVYGYTF.